This passage covers 26 T cell receptor beta chains from one sample sequenced in a study of blood T cell repertoires in COVID-19. Clones were sequenced by immunoSEQ multiplex PCR, and TCRdb holds only the in-frame ones, with some missing. The sample comprises 250,000 or so clones, around 84% of which are singletons, and more than 1.5% rests with the top ten. Source material: peripheral blood. Receptors originate from a middle-aged woman who had recovered from COVID-19.

The chain links TRBV5-1 to TRBJ1-3; D might be TRBD1 (5 bases). The V gene's germline CDR1 is SGHRS and CDR2 YFSETQ. The CDR3 extends over 16 amino acids. With 0 bases removed from V and 1 base from J, the gap between germline ends came to 11 bases. The CDR3 here is CASSLEAAGSGNTIYF. The CDR3, as DNA: TGCGCCAGCAGCTTGGAGGCTGCAGGGTCTGGAAACACCATATATTTT. Looking up the rest from reference TRBV5-1 and TRBJ1-3 gives the full variable domain: KAGVTQTPRYLIKTRGQQVTLSCSPISGHRSVSWYQQTPGQGLQFLFEYFSETQRNKGNFPGRFSGRQFSNSRSEMNVSTLELGDSALYLCASSLEAAGSGNTIYFGEGSWLTVV.

The V and J genes are TRBV28 and TRBJ1-2; perhaps TRBD1 as D (6 bases). Germline values: CDR1 MDHEN, CDR2 SYDVKM. This CDR3 region has 12 residues. V was cut by 4 bases and J by 6 bases, with 9 bases left in between. The CDR3 reads CASSWGLDGYTF. The CDR3 region has the DNA TGTGCCAGCAGTTGGGGGCTCGATGGCTACACCTTC.

CDR3 coding DNA: TGTGCCACCCAGAGGGTCAACGAACACGACTCCTACGAGCAGTACTTC. Residues: CATQRVNEHDSYEQYF. This chain uses TRBV2 with TRBJ2-7; TRBD2 might be the D (5 bases). CDR1 and CDR2 from the germline V gene are SNHLY and FYNNEI. Trimming removed 10 bases at V and 0 bases at J, with 22 bases between. The CDR3 loop spans 16 amino acids.

The V and J genes are TRBV28 and TRBJ2-7, with 7 bases aligning to TRBD2. V lost 6 bases, J lost 2 bases, and 13 bases stayed unmatched. Per germline, CDR1 MDHEN and CDR2 SYDVKM. This CDR3 contains 16 residues. CDR3 coding DNA: TGTGCCAGCAGCTCTAGCGGCGGCAGCAGAACCTACGAGCAGTACTTC. Encoded protein: CASSSSGGSRTYEQYF.

The DNA of the CDR3 is TGCGCCAGCAGCCAAGAGCGGGGGATTTTTAGAGAGACCCAGTACTTC. Amino acids: CASSQERGIFRETQYF. V usage is TRBV4-1 and J usage is TRBJ2-5; 7 nucleotides agree with TRBD2. CDR1 MGHRA and CDR2 YSYEKL come from the germline V gene. Losses at the gene ends were 0 bases for V and 4 bases for J; bases not matched to a gene: 8. The CDR3 runs 16 residues.

CDR3 residues: CASSYGGSSYNSPLHF. In nucleotides, the CDR3 is TGTGCCAGCAGTTACGGTGGGAGCTCCTATAATTCACCCCTCCACTTT. This chain links TRBV6-5 with TRBJ1-6; D unclear. The germline V and J ends were trimmed by 2 bases and 0 bases, with 8 bases remaining between them. The V gene's germline CDR1 is MNHEY and CDR2 SVGAGI. This CDR3 comprises 16 residues.

The V gene is TRBV6-5, the J gene TRBJ2-7, with D maybe TRBD2 (5 bases). The germline gives CDR1 MNHEY, CDR2 SVGAGI. The ends were cut back, 6 bases at V and 5 bases at J, with 14 bases in the middle. This CDR3 comprises 13 residues. In DNA form, the CDR3 reads TGTGCCAGCAGCCACGGGGATAGCCACGAGCAGTACTTC. Its protein product is CASSHGDSHEQYF.

This clone was detected a few times. The rearrangement links TRBV7-9 to TRBJ1-1; TRBD1 agrees at 8 bases. Germline-derived CDR1 and CDR2 are SEHNR and FQNEAQ (reference sequence). With V trimmed by 6 bases and J by 6 bases, 3 bases remained unmatched. This CDR3 contains 12 residues. The CDR3 DNA sequence: TGTGCCAGCAGTTCGGACAGGGCTGAAGCTTTCTTT. The encoded protein is CASSSDRAEAFF.

The rearrangement links TRBV28 to TRBJ2-2, with 7 nucleotides matching TRBD2. The CDR3 extends over 13 amino acids. With 2 bases clipped from V and 9 bases from J, the junction kept 3 bases outside the gene matches. Germline V gene sequence: CDR1 MDHEN, CDR2 SYDVKM. As DNA, the CDR3 is TGTGCCAGCAGTTTAGACGGGAGGCGGGAGCTGTTTTTT. Encoded protein: CASSLDGRRELFF.

This clone showed up just a few times. This chain uses TRBV6-4 with TRBJ2-3; 9 bases agree with TRBD2. The CDR3 length is 14 residues. Trimming removed 5 bases from V and 3 bases from J; junction bases left unmatched: 3. Germline CDR1 is MRHNA and CDR2 is SNTAGT. The chain's CDR3 is CASSPSGETDTQYF. CDR3 bases: TGTGCCAGCAGTCCTAGCGGGGAGACAGATACGCAGTATTTT.

This clone was detected only once. The V and J genes are TRBV30 and TRBJ1-3, with a tentative D call TRBD1 (5 bases). CDR1 and CDR2 from the germline V gene are GTSNPN and SVGIG (reference sequence). V was clipped by 1 base and J by 5 bases, with 15 bases between them. The CDR3 sequence is 15 residues long. The CDR3, as DNA: TGTGCCTGGAGTGACCAGGGATTTAGTAGAAACACCATATATTTT. Its translation is CAWSDQGFSRNTIYF.

The V call is TRBV3-1 (or the pseudogene TRBV3-2), the J call TRBJ1-1; D remains unclear. The germline V gene encodes CDR1 LGHDT and CDR2 YNNKEL (reference sequence). The CDR3 has 13 amino acids. Trimming pared 4 bases from V and 3 bases from J, leaving 9 bases between. Here the CDR3 DNA reads TGTGCCAGCAGCCCTCAGGTGGACACTGAAGCTTTCTTT. This encodes CASSPQVDTEAFF.

The CDR3 bases are TGTGCCAGCAGCCCCTTCGGGGGGGACTACACCTTC. Protein product: CASSPFGGDYTF. This chain connects TRBV3-1 (or the pseudogene TRBV3-2) to TRBJ1-2; TRBD1 is a possible D gene (5 bases). This CDR3 has 12 residues. The germline V gene encodes CDR1 LGHDT and CDR2 YNNKEL (reference sequence). Trimming shortened V by 4 bases and J by 10 bases, and 13 bases separated the two germline ends.

A few counts support this clone. The genes are TRBV5-4 and TRBJ1-1; D possibly corresponds to TRBD1 (6 bases). The CDR3 runs to 14 residues. Germline CDR1 is SGHNT and CDR2 is YYREEE (reference sequence). V was clipped by 4 bases and J by 5 bases, with 15 bases between them. The CDR3 bases are TGTGCCAGCAGCAACGGACAGCTTGCTACTGAAGCTTTCTTT. Translated: CASSNGQLATEAFF.

V is TRBV7-3 and J is TRBJ2-1; TRBD2 agrees at 11 bases. V gave up 2 bases and J gave up 10 bases; unmatched junction bases: 1. The V gene's germline CDR1 is SGHTA and CDR2 FQGTGA. This CDR3 region has 13 residues. The CDR3 DNA reads as TGTGCCAGCAGCTTAGCTAGCGGGGGGGAGCAGTTCTTC. Translation gives CASSLASGGEQFF.

In this sample, this clone turned up once. The chain has TRBV18 and TRBJ2-1; 9 bases align to TRBD1. Germline V CDR1 and CDR2: KGHSH, LQKENI. J gave up 2 bases and V 4 bases, and 0 bases lay outside the gene matches. There are 14 residues in the CDR3. CDR3 sequence: CASSRQGAYNEQFF. The CDR3 DNA reads as TGTGCCAGCTCACGACAGGGGGCCTACAATGAGCAGTTCTTC.

The chain couples TRBV10-3 to TRBJ1-1, with D unresolved. The V end was cut by 5 bases, the J end by 1 base, with 8 bases between. This CDR3 has 13 residues. Per germline, CDR1 ENHRY and CDR2 SYGVKD. DNA of the CDR3: TGTGCCATCAGTTATAAGCAGAACACTGAAGCTTTCTTT. Amino acid sequence: CAISYKQNTEAFF.

The gene calls are TRBV5-4 and TRBJ1-6; no clear D. This CDR3 comprises 14 residues. CDR1 is SGHNT, CDR2 YYREEE, per germline (reference sequence). Deletions cut 0 bases from V and 5 bases from J, with 6 bases between. CDR3 DNA sequence: TGTGCCAGCAGCTTGGGTCTAGATAATTCACCCCTCCACTTT. This encodes CASSLGLDNSPLHF.

V and J are TRBV7-9 and TRBJ1-1; TRBD1 matches at 8 bases. The CDR3 sequence is 15 residues long. The germline CDR1 and CDR2 sequences are SEHNR and FQNEAQ (reference sequence). J was trimmed by 0 bases and V by 5 bases; bases with no gene match: 5. The chain's CDR3 is CASSGRTGLNTEAFF. CDR3 DNA sequence: TGTGCCAGCAGCGGAAGGACAGGGTTGAACACTGAAGCTTTCTTT.

The chain joins TRBV9 to TRBJ1-2; 10 nucleotides match TRBD1. CDR1 is SGDLS and CDR2 is YYNGEE in the germline V gene. The CDR3 extends over 15 amino acids. J was trimmed by 4 bases and V by 7 bases; bases with no gene match: 10. Written as DNA, the CDR3 is TGTGCCAGCGGAGGTTTGACAGGGGGCCTCTATGGCTACACCTTC. Translated, it gives CASGGLTGGLYGYTF.

V usage is TRBV7-3 and J usage is TRBJ1-1, with 8 bases fitting TRBD1. Germline V CDR1 and CDR2: SGHTA, FQGTGA. CDR3 size: 15 residues. Trimming removed 8 bases from V and 6 bases from J; junction bases left unmatched: 14. In nucleotides, the CDR3 is TGTGCCAGCTCCAATCTAGGCCAGACAGGGGCTGAAGCTTTCTTT. It encodes CASSNLGQTGAEAFF.

The V gene is TRBV20-1, the J gene TRBJ2-7, with 7 nucleotides matching TRBD2. Germline V gene lookup returns CDR1 DFQATT and CDR2 SNEGSKA (reference sequence). Trimming cost V 3 bases and J 0 bases; bases outside gene matches: 2. The length of the CDR3 is 13 residues. The CDR3 sequence: CSASTSVSYEQYF. CDR3 DNA: TGCAGTGCTAGTACTAGCGTCTCCTACGAGCAGTACTTC.

The rearrangement links TRBV12-3 or TRBV12-4 to TRBJ1-2, with D tentatively TRBD1 (5 bases). The V and J ends lost 8 bases and 4 bases respectively, with 8 bases between them. The CDR3 is made up of 11 amino acids. The CDR3 loop reads CASGTSYGYTF. CDR3 in DNA: TGTGCCAGCGGGACTTCCTATGGCTACACCTTC.

The V and J genes are TRBV5-1 and TRBJ2-5, with TRBD1 as a possible D gene (6 bases). Germline CDR1 and CDR2: SGHRS and YFSETQ. CDR3 length: 14 residues. Deletions cut 2 bases from V and 4 bases from J, with 12 bases between. The CDR3 protein is CASSLNRVGETQYF. For the CDR3, the DNA is TGCGCCAGCAGCTTAAACAGGGTTGGAGAGACCCAGTACTTC.

This clone was seen only a few times. This chain joins TRBV7-8 and TRBJ1-5; D uncertain. Trimming removed 1 base from V and 4 bases from J, with 2 bases in between. The CDR3 is 12 amino acids. CDR1 is SGHVS, CDR2 FQNEAQ, per germline. The CDR3 DNA follows: TGTGCCAGCAGCTTAGTAAATCAGCCCCAGCATTTT. Its protein is CASSLVNQPQHF.

The table lists this clone with a few counts. The chain uses TRBV7-3 and TRBJ1-6; a weak D match, TRBD1 (6 bases). Germline CDR1 SGHTA, CDR2 FQGTGA. CDR3 length: 17 residues. The ends were cut back, 6 bases at V and 0 bases at J, with 15 bases in the middle. The CDR3 spells CASRPEGGSSYNSPLHF. The CDR3 DNA follows: TGTGCCAGCAGACCTGAGGGGGGGAGCTCCTATAATTCACCCCTCCACTTT.